The T cell receptor (beta chain) described here comes from a study of CD8+ T cells in alopecia areata. Study at large: Twice daily, treated patients received 5 to 10 mg of oral tofacitinib. Tofacitinib therapy took 6 to 18 months; 6 months off drug came after.

Extraction of RNA preceded its reverse transcription into cDNA, which served as the sequencing template. Assay: immunoSEQ multiplex PCR; the TCRdb copy retains only in-frame clones and omits some. The table includes 90,000 to 120,000 clones, over 80% detected once. This sample's treatment: oral pan-JAK inhibitor, 5-10 mg twice daily. It was from alopecia areata patients that lesional scalp punch biopsies and peripheral blood were collected. From PBMCs, CD4+ and CD8+ T cells were sorted. Sequencing was performed on CD8+ T cells sorted from blood, taken at week 24, from a patient treated with tofacitinib. The origin of this receptor is a human donor with alopecia areata.

The CDR3 region is CASSPRAKPPEYTNTEAFF. CDR3 nucleotides: TGCGCCAGCAGCCCCCGGGCCAAACCCCCTGAGTATACGAACACTGAAGCTTTCTTT. This sequence joins TRBV5-1 and TRBJ1-1; D is ambiguous. Germline CDR1 SGHRS, CDR2 YFSETQ. This CDR3 is built from 19 residues. Trimming removed 4 bases at V and 1 base at J, with 26 bases between.